This T cell receptor beta chain was captured by sequencing in a study of T-cell reconstitution after alpha-beta-depleted transplantation in children. Study results and caveats: T cells produced anew were the main source of T-cell counts and diversity one year after transplant. Several patients had high TCRbeta diversity at day 60; it came from surviving recipient T cells and thymic progenitors. Expanded graft clones numbering several hundred reportedly gave rise to alpha-beta T cells about two months after transplant.

Per the germline V gene, CDR1 is MNHNS and CDR2 is SASEGT. CDR3 length: 13 amino acids. The V gene lost 5 bases and the J gene lost 5 bases, with 10 bases spanning the gap. About this clonotype: Its target is not known.

During its preparation, the TCRbeta library received unique molecular identifiers. TCRdb re-called the PCR reads through MiXCR, storing one row per CDR3 protein. The sample has a few hundred thousand distinct CDR3 sequences, 27% seen once. The gene calls are TRBV6-1 and TRBJ2-1, with D possibly being TRBD2 (5 bases). This TCR derives from a boy under two years old with Wiskott-Aldrich syndrome, due to receive a stem cell transplant. Material: PBMCs, obtained before TCRalphabeta/CD19-depleted stem cell transplant. The CDR3 reads CASSQDWNNEQFF. DNA for the CDR3: TGTGCCAGCAGTCAGGACTGGAACAATGAGCAGTTCTTC.